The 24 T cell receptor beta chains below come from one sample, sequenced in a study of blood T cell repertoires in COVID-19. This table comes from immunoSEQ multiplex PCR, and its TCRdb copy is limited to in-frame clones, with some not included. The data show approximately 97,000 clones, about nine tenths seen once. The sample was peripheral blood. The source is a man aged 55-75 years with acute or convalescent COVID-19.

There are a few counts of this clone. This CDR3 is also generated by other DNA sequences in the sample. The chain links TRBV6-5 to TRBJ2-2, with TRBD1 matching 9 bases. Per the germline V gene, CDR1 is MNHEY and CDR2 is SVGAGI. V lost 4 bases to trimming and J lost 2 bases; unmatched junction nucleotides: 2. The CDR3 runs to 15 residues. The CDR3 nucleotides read TGTGCCAGCAGTTGGACAGGGGCTAACACCGGGGAGCTGTTTTTT. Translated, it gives CASSWTGANTGELFF.

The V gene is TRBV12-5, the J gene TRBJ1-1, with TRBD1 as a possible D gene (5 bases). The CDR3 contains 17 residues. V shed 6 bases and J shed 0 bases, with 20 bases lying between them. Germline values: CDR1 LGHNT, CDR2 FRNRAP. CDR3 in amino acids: CASGPGGVEVLNTEAFF. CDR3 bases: TGTGCTAGTGGACCGGGGGGGGTAGAGGTCTTGAACACTGAAGCTTTCTTT.

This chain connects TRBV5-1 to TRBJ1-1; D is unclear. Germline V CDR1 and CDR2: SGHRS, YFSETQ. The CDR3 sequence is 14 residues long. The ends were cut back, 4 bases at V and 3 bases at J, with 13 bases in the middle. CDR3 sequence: CASSSPEAYTEAFF. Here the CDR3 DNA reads TGCGCCAGCAGCAGTCCAGAAGCGTACACTGAAGCTTTCTTT.

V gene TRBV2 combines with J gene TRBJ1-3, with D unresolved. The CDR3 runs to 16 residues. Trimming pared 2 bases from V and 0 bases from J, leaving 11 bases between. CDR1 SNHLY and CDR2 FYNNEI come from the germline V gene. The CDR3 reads CASSEQQLSSGNTIYF. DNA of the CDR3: TGTGCCAGCAGTGAACAACAGCTGAGCTCTGGAAACACCATATATTTT.

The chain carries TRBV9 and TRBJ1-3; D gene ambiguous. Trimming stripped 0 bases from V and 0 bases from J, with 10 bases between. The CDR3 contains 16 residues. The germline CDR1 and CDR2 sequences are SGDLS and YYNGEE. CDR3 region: CASSVANQISGNTIYF. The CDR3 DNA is TGTGCCAGCAGCGTAGCTAACCAAATCTCTGGAAACACCATATATTTT.

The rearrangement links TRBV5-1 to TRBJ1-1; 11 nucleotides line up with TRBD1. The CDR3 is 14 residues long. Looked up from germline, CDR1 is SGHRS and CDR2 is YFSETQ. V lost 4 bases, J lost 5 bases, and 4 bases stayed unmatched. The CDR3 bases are TGCGCCAGCAGCGCGGGACAGGGGGTTACTGAAGCTTTCTTT. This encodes CASSAGQGVTEAFF.

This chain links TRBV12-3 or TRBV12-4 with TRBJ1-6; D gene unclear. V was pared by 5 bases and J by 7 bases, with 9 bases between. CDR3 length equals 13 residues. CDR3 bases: TGTGCCAGCAGTCTCTCTATAAATTCACCCCTCCACTTT. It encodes CASSLSINSPLHF.

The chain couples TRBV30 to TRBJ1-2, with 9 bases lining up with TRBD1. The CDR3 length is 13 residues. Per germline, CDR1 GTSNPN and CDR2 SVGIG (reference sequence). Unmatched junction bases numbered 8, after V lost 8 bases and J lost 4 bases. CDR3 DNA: TGTGCCGGCACAGGGGGCGACCTCTATGGCTACACCTTC. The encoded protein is CAGTGGDLYGYTF.

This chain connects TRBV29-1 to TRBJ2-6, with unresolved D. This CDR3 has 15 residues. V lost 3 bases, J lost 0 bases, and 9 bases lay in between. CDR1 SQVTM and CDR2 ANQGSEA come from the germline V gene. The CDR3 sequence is CSVEFQASGANVLTF. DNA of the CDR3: TGCAGCGTTGAGTTCCAGGCCTCTGGGGCCAACGTCCTGACTTTC.

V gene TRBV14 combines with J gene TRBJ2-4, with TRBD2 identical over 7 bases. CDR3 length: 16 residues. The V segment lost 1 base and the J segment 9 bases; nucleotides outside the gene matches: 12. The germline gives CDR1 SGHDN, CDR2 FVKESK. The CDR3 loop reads CASSQGFTGGRGIQYF. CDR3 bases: TGTGCCAGCAGCCAAGGATTTACGGGGGGTAGGGGCATTCAGTACTTC.

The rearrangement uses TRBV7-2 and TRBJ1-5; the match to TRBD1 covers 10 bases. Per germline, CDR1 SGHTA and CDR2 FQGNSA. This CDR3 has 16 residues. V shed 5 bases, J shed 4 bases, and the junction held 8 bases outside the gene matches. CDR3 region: CASSPGGTGVNQPQHF. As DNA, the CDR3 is TGTGCCAGCAGCCCTGGGGGGACAGGGGTAAATCAGCCCCAGCATTTT.

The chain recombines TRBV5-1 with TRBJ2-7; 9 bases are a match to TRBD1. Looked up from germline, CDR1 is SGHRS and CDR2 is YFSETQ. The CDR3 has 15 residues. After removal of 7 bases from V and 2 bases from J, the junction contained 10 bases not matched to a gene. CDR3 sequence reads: CASGHGTGITYEQYF. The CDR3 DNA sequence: TGCGCCAGCGGTCACGGGACAGGGATAACCTACGAGCAGTACTTC.

DNA for the CDR3: TGTGCCAGTATCTGGGGGGACAGGGGGATACAGGAGCAGTTCTTC. Amino acid sequence: CASIWGDRGIQEQFF. The V call is TRBV6-5, the J call TRBJ2-1; 11 bases fit TRBD1. The germline gives CDR1 MNHEY, CDR2 SVGAGI. The CDR3 length is 15 residues. Losses at the gene ends were 9 bases for V and 10 bases for J; bases not matched to a gene: 14.

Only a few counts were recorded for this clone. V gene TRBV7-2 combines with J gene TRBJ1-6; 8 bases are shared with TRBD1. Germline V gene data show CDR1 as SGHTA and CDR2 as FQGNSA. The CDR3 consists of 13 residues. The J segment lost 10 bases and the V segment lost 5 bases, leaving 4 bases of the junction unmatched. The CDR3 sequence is CASSNGQGSPLHF. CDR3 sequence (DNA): TGTGCCAGCAGCAACGGACAGGGCTCACCCCTCCACTTT.

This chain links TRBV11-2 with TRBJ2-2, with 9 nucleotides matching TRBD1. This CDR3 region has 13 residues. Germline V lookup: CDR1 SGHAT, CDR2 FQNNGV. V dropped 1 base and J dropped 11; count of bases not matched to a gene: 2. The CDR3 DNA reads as TGTGCCAGCAGCTTAGTGGACAGGGGAGAGCTGTTTTTT. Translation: CASSLVDRGELFF.

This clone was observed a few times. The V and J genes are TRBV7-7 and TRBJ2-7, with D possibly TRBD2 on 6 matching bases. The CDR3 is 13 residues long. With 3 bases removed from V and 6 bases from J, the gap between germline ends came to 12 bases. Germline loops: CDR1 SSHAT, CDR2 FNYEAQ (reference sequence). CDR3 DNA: TGTGCCAGCAGCTTTGGGCAGGGAGGCGAGCAGTACTTC. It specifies CASSFGQGGEQYF.

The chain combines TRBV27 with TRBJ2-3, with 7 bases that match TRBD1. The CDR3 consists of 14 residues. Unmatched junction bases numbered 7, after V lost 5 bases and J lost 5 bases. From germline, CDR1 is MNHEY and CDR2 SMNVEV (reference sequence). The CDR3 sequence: CASSPGTVGDTQYF. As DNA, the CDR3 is TGTGCCAGCAGTCCCGGGACAGTAGGAGATACGCAGTATTTT.

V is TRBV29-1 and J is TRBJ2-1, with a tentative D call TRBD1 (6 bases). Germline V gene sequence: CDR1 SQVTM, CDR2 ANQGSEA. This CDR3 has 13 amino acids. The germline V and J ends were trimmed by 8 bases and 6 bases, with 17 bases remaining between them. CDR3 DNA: TGCAGCCCGACCAGACAGGCAGGCAATGAGCAGTTCTTC. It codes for CSPTRQAGNEQFF.

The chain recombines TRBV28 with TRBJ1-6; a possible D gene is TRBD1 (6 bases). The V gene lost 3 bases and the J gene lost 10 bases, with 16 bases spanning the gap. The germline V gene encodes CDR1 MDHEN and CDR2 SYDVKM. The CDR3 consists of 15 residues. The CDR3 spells CASSFDDRSGSPLHF. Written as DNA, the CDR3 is TGTGCCAGCAGTTTTGATGACAGGTCGGGGTCACCCCTCCACTTT.

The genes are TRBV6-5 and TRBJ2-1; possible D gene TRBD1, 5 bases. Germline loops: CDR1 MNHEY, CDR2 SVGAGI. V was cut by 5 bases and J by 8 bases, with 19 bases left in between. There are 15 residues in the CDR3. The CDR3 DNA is TGTGCCAGCAGTCCCCAAGATTGGCAGGGCGATGAGCAGTTCTTC. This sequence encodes CASSPQDWQGDEQFF.

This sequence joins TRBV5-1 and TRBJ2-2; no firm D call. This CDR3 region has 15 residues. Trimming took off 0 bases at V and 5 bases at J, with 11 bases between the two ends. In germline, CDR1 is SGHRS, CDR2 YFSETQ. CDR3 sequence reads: CASSLARVTTGELFF. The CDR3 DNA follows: TGCGCCAGCAGCTTGGCCCGGGTGACGACCGGGGAGCTGTTTTTT. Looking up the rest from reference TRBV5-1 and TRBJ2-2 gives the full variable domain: KAGVTQTPRYLIKTRGQQVTLSCSPISGHRSVSWYQQTPGQGLQFLFEYFSETQRNKGNFPGRFSGRQFSNSRSEMNVSTLELGDSALYLCASSLARVTTGELFFGEGSRLTVL.

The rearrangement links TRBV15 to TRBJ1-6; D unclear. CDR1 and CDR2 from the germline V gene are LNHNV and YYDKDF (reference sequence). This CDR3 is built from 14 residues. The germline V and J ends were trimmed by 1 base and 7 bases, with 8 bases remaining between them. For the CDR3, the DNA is TGTGCCACCAGCAGAGGAGGCCTAAATTCACCCCTCCACTTT. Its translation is CATSRGGLNSPLHF.

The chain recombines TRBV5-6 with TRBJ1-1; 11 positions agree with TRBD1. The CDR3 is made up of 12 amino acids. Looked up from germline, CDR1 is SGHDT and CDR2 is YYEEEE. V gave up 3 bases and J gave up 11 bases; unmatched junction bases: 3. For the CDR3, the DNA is TGTGCCAGCAGCTCGGACAGGGGGCGGGCTTTCTTT. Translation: CASSSDRGRAFF.

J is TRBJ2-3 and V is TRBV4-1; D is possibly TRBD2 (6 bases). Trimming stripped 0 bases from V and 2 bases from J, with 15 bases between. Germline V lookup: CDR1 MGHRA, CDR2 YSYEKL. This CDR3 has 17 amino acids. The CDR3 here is CASSQEETREPTDTQYF. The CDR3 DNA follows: TGCGCCAGCAGCCAAGAGGAGACGCGGGAACCCACAGATACGCAGTATTTT.